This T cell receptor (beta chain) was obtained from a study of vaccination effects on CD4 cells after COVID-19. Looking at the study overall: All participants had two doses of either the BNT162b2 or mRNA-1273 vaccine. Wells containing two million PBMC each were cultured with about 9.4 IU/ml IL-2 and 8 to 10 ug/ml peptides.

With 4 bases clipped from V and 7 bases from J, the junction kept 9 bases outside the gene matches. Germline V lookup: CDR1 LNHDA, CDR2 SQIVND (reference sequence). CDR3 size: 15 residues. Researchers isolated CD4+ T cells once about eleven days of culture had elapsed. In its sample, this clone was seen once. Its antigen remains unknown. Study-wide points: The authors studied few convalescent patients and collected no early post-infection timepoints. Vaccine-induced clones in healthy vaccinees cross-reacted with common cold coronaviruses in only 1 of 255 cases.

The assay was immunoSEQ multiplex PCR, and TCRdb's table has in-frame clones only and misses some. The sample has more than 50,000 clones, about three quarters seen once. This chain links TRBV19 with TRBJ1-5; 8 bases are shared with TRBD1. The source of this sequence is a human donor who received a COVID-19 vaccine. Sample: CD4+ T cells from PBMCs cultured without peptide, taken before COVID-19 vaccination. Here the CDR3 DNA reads TGTGCCAGTAGTACCCTCGACAGGGGAGGGCAGCCCCAGCATTTT. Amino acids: CASSTLDRGGQPQHF. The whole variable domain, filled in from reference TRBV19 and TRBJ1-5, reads DGGITQSPKYLFRKEGQNVTLSCEQNLNHDAMYWYRQDPGQGLRLIYYSQIVNDFQKGDIAEGYSVSREKKESFPLTVTSAQKNPTAFYLCASSTLDRGGQPQHFGDGTRLSIL.